A selection of T cell receptor beta chains follows, all from one sample in a study of control samples from healthy donors and cancer patients. The protocol was immunoSEQ multiplex PCR, while the TCRdb copy is restricted to in-frame clones and leaves out a portion. The top ten clones hold just under 6.5% of a sample with about 410,000 clones, 75% to 95% of them seen once. Sequencing input: PBMCs. These receptor sequences come from a man between 35 and 55 years old with head and neck cancer. The CDR3 runs from the conserved cysteine through the conserved F or W. A D gene is named only where the DNA matches it firmly. Part of the rows lack a size; the others show once, few, many or a class for expanded clones.

D gene,clone size,V gene,CDR3 length,J gene,CDR3 protein,CDR3 DNA
TRBD2,-,TRBV3-1/TRBV3-2,17,TRBJ2-2,CASSPFPIAGLTGELFF,TGTGCCAGCAGCCCTTTCCCGATAGCGGGACTCACCGGGGAGCTGTTTTTT
-,-,TRBV28,13,TRBJ1-2,CASSPAGGSGYTF,TGTGCCAGCAGTCCTGCTGGGGGTTCTGGCTACACCTTC
TRBD1,once,TRBV7-8,13,TRBJ1-2,CASTVTGRDGYTF,TGTGCCAGCACGGTGACAGGGCGGGATGGCTACACCTTC
-,-,TRBV4-2,14,TRBJ1-1,CASSQDARNTEAFF,TGTGCCAGCAGCCAAGATGCTAGGAACACTGAAGCTTTCTTT
-,-,TRBV30,15,TRBJ2-3,CAWNEDYGATDTQYF,TGTGCCTGGAACGAAGACTACGGGGCGACAGATACGCAGTATTTT
TRBD1,-,TRBV4-3,16,TRBJ2-1,CASSHLDRGRNNEQFF,TGCGCCAGCAGCCACCTGGACAGGGGGCGAAACAATGAGCAGTTCTTC
TRBD1,once,TRBV6-1,14,TRBJ1-5,CASSDDRGIQPQHF,TGTGCCAGCAGTGATGACAGGGGGATTCAGCCCCAGCATTTT
-,-,TRBV19,14,TRBJ2-7,CASRGVGENREQYF,TGTGCCAGTAGGGGGGTAGGGGAAAATCGCGAGCAGTACTTC
-,-,TRBV6-1,15,TRBJ1-1,CASSDRSAMNTEAFF,TGTGCCAGCAGTGACCGGTCAGCCATGAACACTGAAGCTTTCTTT
TRBD2,-,TRBV7-7,15,TRBJ2-7,CASSLVAGPSYEQYF,TGTGCTAGCAGCTTAGTAGCGGGACCGAGCTACGAGCAGTACTTC
-,-,TRBV11-2,13,TRBJ1-3,CAGSLVSGNTIYF,TGTGCCGGATCTTTAGTCTCTGGAAACACCATATATTTT
-,-,TRBV6-2/TRBV6-3,18,TRBJ2-3,CASSYNRNRGARVDTQYF,TGTGCCAGCAGTTACAACCGAAACCGGGGTGCCCGGGTAGATACGCAGTATTTT
-,few,TRBV7-6,18,TRBJ1-1,CASSLAILGAAVNTEAFF,TGTGCCAGCAGCTTAGCGATATTGGGGGCAGCGGTGAACACTGAAGCTTTCTTT
TRBD1,-,TRBV29-1,14,TRBJ2-7,CSVSPGQGDYEQYF,TGCAGCGTTTCACCGGGACAGGGCGACTACGAGCAGTACTTC
TRBD2,-,TRBV5-6,17,TRBJ2-4,CASSLYSGGRASYIQYF,TGTGCCAGCAGCTTGTACTCCGGTGGGAGGGCCTCGTACATTCAGTACTTC
TRBD2,-,TRBV7-2,16,TRBJ2-1,CASSSSGGKGMNEQFF,TGTGCCAGCAGCAGTAGCGGGGGGAAGGGAATGAATGAGCAGTTCTTC
-,-,TRBV6-6,14,TRBJ1-5,CASRAGQYNQPQHF,TGTGCCAGCAGAGCTGGACAGTACAATCAGCCCCAGCATTTT
-,-,TRBV5-1,19,TRBJ2-4,CASSLVQVPAGSAKNIQYF,TGCGCCAGCAGCTTGGTCCAGGTACCCGCGGGGTCGGCCAAAAACATTCAGTACTTC
-,-,TRBV7-3,15,TRBJ2-5,CASSLGDRNEETQYF,TGTGCCAGCAGCTTAGGCGACAGAAACGAGGAGACCCAGTACTTC
-,-,TRBV30,15,TRBJ1-1,CAWRRAGRLNTEAFF,TGTGCCTGGCGTCGAGCCGGGCGATTGAACACTGAAGCTTTCTTT
-,-,TRBV27,16,TRBJ2-1,CASSAAGGAPYNEQFF,TGTGCCAGCAGCGCGGCAGGGGGGGCTCCCTACAATGAGCAGTTCTTC
-,-,TRBV27,13,TRBJ1-1,CASRQQENTEAFF,TGTGCCAGCAGACAACAGGAGAACACTGAAGCTTTCTTT
TRBD1,-,TRBV5-1,16,TRBJ1-2,CASSLGTGSEIVGYTF,TGCGCCAGCAGCTTGGGGACAGGGTCGGAGATAGTCGGCTACACCTTC
-,-,TRBV19,12,TRBJ2-2,CASSIRGGELFF,TGTGCCAGTAGTATCCGGGGTGGGGAGCTGTTTTTT